This TCR beta chain was identified in a study of blood T cell repertoires in COVID-19 (dated by TCRdb to about 2020). Context from the whole study: Samples from collaborators originated in the United States, Italy and Spain and spanned both the acute and convalescent phases of COVID-19. The material from the prospective study consisted of cDNA or gDNA derived from T cells, B-cell-depleted T cells, or PBMCs. Nearly every sample came with metadata listing a de-identified subject ID, COVID-19 status, age in years and sex. The dataset comprised deeply sampled blood TCRbeta repertoires from subjects exposed to, actively infected with, or recovered from COVID-19. A freely available public database, intended as a resource for researchers studying the immune response to SARS-CoV-2, is where the repertoires were released. The samples were drawn from the first 160 participants of the ongoing ImmuneRACE study and from 1,254 subjects provided by 6 global collaborators. Where HLA class I and class II types were available, the types were taken from metadata supplied by the sample provider, not from assay-based typing. The paper as a whole reports these results and caveats: The amount of clinical and demographic metadata varied by source and participant and was provided uncurated.

With regard to this clone: The specificity of this receptor is unknown. Per-base quality was not reported, and no clone a single base away is much larger than it.

The collaborating institutions used their own protocols to collect whole blood in K2EDTA tubes. Collaborator samples were shipped for TCRbeta analysis as frozen whole blood, isolated PBMCs, or DNA extracted from either sample type. TCRbeta CDR3 regions were amplified from genomic DNA using the immunoSEQ Assay, a bias-controlled multiplex PCR. The published analysis was carried out like this. Within the assay, amplification of reference gene primers was used to estimate how many nucleated cells each sample contained. To quantify the absolute abundance of each unique TCRbeta CDR3 rearrangement, sequence reads were collapsed and filtered. For each sample, productive Simpson clonality was calculated as the square root of Simpson's diversity index across productive rearrangements. Here the immuneACCESS table is served through TCRdb, limited to in-frame sequences with V and J called. Missing clones are a known gap in these copies; in checked studies unresolved V genes cover under half, and the rest lacks a known reason. That table is the source of V, J and clone size, and D and trimming were worked out from the DNA. The table for this sample lists under 250,000 clones; more than 70% of them were counted only once. The ten largest clonotypes hold 8.5% to 10% of the sample.

The sequence was obtained from a man aged 35-49 years with active or convalescent COVID-19. Specimen: peripheral blood.

The DNA sequence is TGTGCCAGCTCACCAAGGACAGGGGCAGATACGCAGTATTTT. Its protein product is CASSPRTGADTQYF. The V and J segments used are TRBV18 and TRBJ2-3, with TRBD1 matching 9 junction bases. The CDR3, cysteine through phenylalanine, is 14 amino acids long. Only the CDR3 portion is preserved as DNA: 42 bases, with reading frame beginning at the first base. V trim: 2 bases; J trim: 4 bases; unmatched bases: 1. The germline V gene encodes CDR1 KGHSH and CDR2 LQKENI.